This TCR beta chain was sequenced for a study of regulatory T cells in long-lasting Graves disease. Trimming pared 1 base from V and 7 bases from J, leaving 10 bases between. The CDR3 contains 14 residues. Time point defined: newly diagnosed GD, antithyroid drugs for less than 3 months. TCR sequences were obtained from RNA taken from PBMCs. Xi'an, China, was home to the endocrinology department that provided patients. Investigators prepared the TCR beta libraries by applying iRepertoire HTBI primers and Arm-PCR of CDR3 regions. MiXCR, run by TCRdb on the multiplex PCR reads, gives a single entry per CDR3 protein. The top ten clones hold about a sixth of a sample with around 460,000 distinct CDR3 sequences, approximately 15% of them seen once. The same data also went into a second study, on T cells in Graves' hyperthyroidism and ophthalmopathy.

Sequenced here: peripheral blood mononuclear cells (PBMCs), sampled at new diagnosis, from a patient treated with antithyroid drugs. This TCR came from a woman aged 45 to 65 with Graves disease. The chain has TRBV12-3 or TRBV12-4 and TRBJ2-2; D not certain. Here the CDR3 reads CASSLVLGGGELFF. As DNA, the CDR3 is TGTGCCAGCAGTTTAGTCCTAGGTGGCGGGGAGCTGTTTTTT.